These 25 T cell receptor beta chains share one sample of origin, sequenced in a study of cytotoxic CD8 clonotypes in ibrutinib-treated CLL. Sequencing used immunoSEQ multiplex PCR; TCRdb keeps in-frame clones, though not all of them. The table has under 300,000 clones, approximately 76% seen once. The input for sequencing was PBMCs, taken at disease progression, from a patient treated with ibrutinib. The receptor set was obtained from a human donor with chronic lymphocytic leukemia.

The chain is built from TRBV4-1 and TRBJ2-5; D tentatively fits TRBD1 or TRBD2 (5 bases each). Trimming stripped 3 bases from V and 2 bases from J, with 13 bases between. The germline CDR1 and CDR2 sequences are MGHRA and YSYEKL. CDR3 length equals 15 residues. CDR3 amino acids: CASSHYRDPQETQYF. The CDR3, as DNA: TGCGCCAGCAGCCACTACCGGGACCCGCAAGAGACCCAGTACTTC.

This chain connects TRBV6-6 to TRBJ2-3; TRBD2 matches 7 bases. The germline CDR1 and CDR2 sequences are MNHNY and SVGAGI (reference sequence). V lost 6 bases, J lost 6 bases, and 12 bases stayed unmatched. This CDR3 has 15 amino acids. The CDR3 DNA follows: TGTGCCAGCAGCCCGGTTGGACTAGGGTCCGATACGCAGTATTTT. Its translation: CASSPVGLGSDTQYF.

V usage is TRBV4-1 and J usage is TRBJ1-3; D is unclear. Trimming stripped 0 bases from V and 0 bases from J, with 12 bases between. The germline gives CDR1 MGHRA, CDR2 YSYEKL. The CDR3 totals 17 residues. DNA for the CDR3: TGCGCCAGCAGCCAAGATTGGGCTAGGGCCTCTGGAAACACCATATATTTT. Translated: CASSQDWARASGNTIYF.

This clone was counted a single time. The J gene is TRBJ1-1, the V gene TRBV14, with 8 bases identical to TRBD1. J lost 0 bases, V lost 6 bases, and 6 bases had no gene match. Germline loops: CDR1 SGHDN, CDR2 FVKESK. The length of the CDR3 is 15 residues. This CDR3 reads CASRPRTGLNTEAFF. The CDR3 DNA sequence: TGTGCCAGCAGACCCCGGACAGGGCTGAACACTGAAGCTTTCTTT.

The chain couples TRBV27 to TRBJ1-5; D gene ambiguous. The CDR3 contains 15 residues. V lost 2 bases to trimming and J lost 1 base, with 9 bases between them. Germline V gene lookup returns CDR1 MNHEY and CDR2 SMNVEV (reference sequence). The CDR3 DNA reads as TGTGCCAGCAGTTTACGGGGTGAGAGCAATCAGCCCCAGCATTTT. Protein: CASSLRGESNQPQHF.

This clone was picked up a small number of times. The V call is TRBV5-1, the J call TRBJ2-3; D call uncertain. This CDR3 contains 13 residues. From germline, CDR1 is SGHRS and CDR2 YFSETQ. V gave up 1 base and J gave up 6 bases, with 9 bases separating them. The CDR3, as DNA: TGCGCCAGCAGCTTGCTGCTAGGGGATACGCAGTATTTT. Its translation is CASSLLLGDTQYF.

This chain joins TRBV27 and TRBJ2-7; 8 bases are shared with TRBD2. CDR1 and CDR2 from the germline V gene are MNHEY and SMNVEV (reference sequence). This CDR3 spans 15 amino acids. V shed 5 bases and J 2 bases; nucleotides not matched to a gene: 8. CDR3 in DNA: TGTGCCAGCAGTCCCCAGGGAGCGGGGGCCTACGAGCAGTACTTC. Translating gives CASSPQGAGAYEQYF.

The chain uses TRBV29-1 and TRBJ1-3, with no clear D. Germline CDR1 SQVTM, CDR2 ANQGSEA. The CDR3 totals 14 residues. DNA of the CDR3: TGCAGGTCCCCCCGAACCGGTCTTGGAAACACCATATATTTT. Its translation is CRSPRTGLGNTIYF.

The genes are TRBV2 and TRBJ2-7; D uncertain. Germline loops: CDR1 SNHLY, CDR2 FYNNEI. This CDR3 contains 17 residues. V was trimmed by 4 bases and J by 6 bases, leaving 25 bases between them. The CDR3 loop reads CASSVMGWALNPSEQYF. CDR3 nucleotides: TGTGCCAGCAGTGTAATGGGTTGGGCCCTCAATCCCTCCGAGCAGTACTTC.

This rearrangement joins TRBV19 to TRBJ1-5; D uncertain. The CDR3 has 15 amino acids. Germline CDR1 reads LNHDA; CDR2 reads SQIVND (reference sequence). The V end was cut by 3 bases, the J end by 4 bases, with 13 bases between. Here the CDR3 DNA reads TGTGCCAGTAGTATCCACCTCAGCCTTAATCAGCCCCAGCATTTT. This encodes CASSIHLSLNQPQHF.

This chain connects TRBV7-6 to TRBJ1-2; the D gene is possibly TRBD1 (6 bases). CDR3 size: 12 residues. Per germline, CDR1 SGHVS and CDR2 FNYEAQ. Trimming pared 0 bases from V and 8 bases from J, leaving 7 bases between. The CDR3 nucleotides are TGTGCCAGCAGCTTAGCGGGGGGCGGCTACACCTTC. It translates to CASSLAGGGYTF. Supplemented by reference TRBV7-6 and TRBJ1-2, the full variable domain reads GAGVSQSPRYKVTKRGQDVALRCDPISGHVSLYWYRQALGQGPEFLTYFNYEAQQDKSGLPNDRFSAERPEGSISTLTIQRTEQRDSAMYRCASSLAGGGYTFGSGTRLTVV.

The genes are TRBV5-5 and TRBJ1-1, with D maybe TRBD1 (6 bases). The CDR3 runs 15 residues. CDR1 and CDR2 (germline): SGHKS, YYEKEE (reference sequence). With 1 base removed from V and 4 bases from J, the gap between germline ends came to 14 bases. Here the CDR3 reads CASSLMGGWGTEAFF. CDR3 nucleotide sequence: TGTGCCAGCAGCTTGATGGGGGGCTGGGGCACTGAAGCTTTCTTT.

The CDR3 reads CASSPTGSMNTEAFF. The CDR3 DNA is TGTGCCAGCAGCCCGACCGGCAGCATGAACACTGAAGCTTTCTTT. J is TRBJ1-1 and V is TRBV5-4; no reliable D call. The CDR3 covers 15 residues. V lost 4 bases, J lost 0 bases, and 13 bases lay in between. CDR1 is SGHNT, CDR2 YYREEE, per germline (reference sequence).

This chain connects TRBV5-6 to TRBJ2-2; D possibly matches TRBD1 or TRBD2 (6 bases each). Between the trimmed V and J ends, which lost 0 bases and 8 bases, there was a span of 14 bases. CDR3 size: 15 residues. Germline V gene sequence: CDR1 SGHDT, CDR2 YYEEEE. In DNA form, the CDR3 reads TGTGCCAGCAGCTTGGGGTGGGGGGCCGCAGGGGAGCTGTTTTTT. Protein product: CASSLGWGAAGELFF.

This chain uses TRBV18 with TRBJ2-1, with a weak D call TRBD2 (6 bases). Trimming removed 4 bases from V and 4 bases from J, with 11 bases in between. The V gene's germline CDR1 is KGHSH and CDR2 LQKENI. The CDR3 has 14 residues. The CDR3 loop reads CASSRGTTYNEQFF. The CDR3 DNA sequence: TGTGCCAGCTCACGCGGGACCACATACAATGAGCAGTTCTTC.

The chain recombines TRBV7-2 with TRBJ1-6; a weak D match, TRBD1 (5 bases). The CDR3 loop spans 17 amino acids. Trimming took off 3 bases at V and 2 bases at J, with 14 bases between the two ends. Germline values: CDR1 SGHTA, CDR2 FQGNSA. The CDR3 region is CASSFRPLGAYNSPLHF. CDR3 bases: TGTGCCAGCAGCTTTCGGCCATTAGGGGCCTATAATTCACCCCTCCACTTT.

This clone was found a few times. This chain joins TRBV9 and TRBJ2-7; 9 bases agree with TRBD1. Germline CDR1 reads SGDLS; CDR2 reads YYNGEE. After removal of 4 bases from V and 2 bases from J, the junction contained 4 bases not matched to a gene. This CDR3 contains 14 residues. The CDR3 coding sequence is TGTGCCAGCAGCTTCGGGACAGGGACCTACGAGCAGTACTTC. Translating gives CASSFGTGTYEQYF.

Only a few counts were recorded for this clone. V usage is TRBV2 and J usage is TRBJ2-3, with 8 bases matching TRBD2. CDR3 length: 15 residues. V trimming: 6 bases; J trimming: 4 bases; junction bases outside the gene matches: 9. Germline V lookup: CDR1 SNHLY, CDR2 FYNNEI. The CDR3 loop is CASRKGLGAADTQYF. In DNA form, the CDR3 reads TGTGCCAGCAGGAAGGGACTAGGGGCGGCAGATACGCAGTATTTT.

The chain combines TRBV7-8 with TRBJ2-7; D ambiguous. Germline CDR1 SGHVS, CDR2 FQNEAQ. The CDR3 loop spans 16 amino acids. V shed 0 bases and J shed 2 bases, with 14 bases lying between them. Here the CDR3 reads CASSLAERLQAYEQYF. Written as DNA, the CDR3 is TGTGCCAGCAGCTTAGCGGAGAGGCTCCAGGCCTACGAGCAGTACTTC.

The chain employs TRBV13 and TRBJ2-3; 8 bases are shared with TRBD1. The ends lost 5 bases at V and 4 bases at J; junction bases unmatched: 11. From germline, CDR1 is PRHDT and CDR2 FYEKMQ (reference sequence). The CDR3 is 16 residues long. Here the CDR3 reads CASSSGDRGRPDTQYF. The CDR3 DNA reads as TGTGCCAGCAGCAGCGGCGACAGGGGAAGACCAGATACGCAGTATTTT.

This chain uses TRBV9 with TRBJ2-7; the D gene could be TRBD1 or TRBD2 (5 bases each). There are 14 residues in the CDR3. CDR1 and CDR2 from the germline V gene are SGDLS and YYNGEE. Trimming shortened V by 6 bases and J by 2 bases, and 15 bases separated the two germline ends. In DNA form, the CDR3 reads TGTGCCAGCACCCCCGGGACGGGACCCTACGAGCAGTACTTC. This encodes CASTPGTGPYEQYF.

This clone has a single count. The CDR3 DNA follows: TGTGCCAGCAGCTTAGCACTTGAAGCTTTCTTT. Translated: CASSLALEAFF. The genes are TRBV7-8 and TRBJ1-1; D unclear. The CDR3 runs to 11 residues. Trimming left V 0 bases short and J 7 bases short, with 3 bases between. Germline V gene data show CDR1 as SGHVS and CDR2 as FQNEAQ.

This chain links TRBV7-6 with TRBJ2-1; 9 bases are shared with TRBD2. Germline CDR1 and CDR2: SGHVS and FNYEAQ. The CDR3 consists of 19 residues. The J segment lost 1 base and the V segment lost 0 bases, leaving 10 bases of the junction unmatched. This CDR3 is CASSLAGRAGGRSYNEQFF. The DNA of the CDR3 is TGTGCCAGCAGCTTAGCGGGGCGAGCGGGGGGCCGTTCCTACAATGAGCAGTTCTTC. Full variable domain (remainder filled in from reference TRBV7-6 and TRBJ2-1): GAGVSQSPRYKVTKRGQDVALRCDPISGHVSLYWYRQALGQGPEFLTYFNYEAQQDKSGLPNDRFSAERPEGSISTLTIQRTEQRDSAMYRCASSLAGRAGGRSYNEQFFGPGTRLTVL.

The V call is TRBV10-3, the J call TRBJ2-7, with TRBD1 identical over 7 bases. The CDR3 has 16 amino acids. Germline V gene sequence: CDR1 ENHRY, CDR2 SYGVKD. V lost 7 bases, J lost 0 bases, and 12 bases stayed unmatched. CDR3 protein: CAIITWDRLSSYEQYF. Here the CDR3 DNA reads TGTGCCATCATCACCTGGGACAGATTGAGCTCCTACGAGCAGTACTTC.

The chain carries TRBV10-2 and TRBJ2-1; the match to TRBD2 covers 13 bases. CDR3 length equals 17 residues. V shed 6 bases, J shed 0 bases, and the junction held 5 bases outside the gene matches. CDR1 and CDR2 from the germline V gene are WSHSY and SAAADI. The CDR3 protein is CASRGLAGPGSYNEQFF. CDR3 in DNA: TGCGCCAGCAGGGGACTAGCGGGACCCGGCTCCTACAATGAGCAGTTCTTC.